Following are 5 T cell receptor beta chains from one sample sequenced in a study of T cells in Graves' hyperthyroidism and ophthalmopathy. Amplified TCR beta CDR3 regions came from RNA transcripts. First-round RT-PCR of the TCR CDR3 relied on the HTBI primer set. One entry per CDR3 protein, called by TCRdb with MiXCR from the multiplex PCR reads. The data show around 300,000 distinct CDR3 sequences, about 20% seen once. Sequenced sample: blood. These receptor sequences come from a man younger than 40 with Graves' ophthalmopathy.

The rearrangement uses TRBV19 and TRBJ2-7, with 7 bases aligning to TRBD2. The CDR3 has 17 amino acids. With 4 bases clipped from V and 4 bases from J, the junction kept 16 bases outside the gene matches. CDR1 LNHDA and CDR2 SQIVND come from the germline V gene (reference sequence). For the CDR3, the DNA is TGTGCCAGTAGTAATCATGGTCTAGCGGAAAAGGCATACGAGCAGTACTTC. Translation: CASSNHGLAEKAYEQYF.

The CDR3 loop is CSARDRLAGGWGTDTQYF. CDR3 coding DNA: TGCAGTGCTAGAGATCGCCTAGCGGGAGGCTGGGGCACAGATACGCAGTATTTT. The rearrangement uses TRBV20-1 and TRBJ2-3, with 11 bases fitting TRBD2. Trimming removed 0 bases from V and 1 base from J; junction bases left unmatched: 9. Germline CDR1 and CDR2: DFQATT and SNEGSKA (reference sequence). This CDR3 is built from 18 residues.

This clonotype has just a few counts. Here the CDR3 reads CASSAGTAEKLFF. The CDR3 DNA reads TGTGCCAGCAGCGCCGGGACAGCTGAAAAACTGTTTTTT. This sequence joins TRBV7-9 and TRBJ1-4; 7 nucleotides agree with TRBD1. CDR1 and CDR2 from the germline V gene are SEHNR and FQNEAQ (reference sequence). Trimming at V came to 5 bases and at J to 7 bases, leaving 4 bases not matched to a gene. This CDR3 contains 13 residues.

Remarks on this clonotype: This clone may be a read error of a much larger clone one base away. The gene calls are TRBV28 and TRBJ2-7; 8 nucleotides align to TRBD2. Unmatched junction bases numbered 13, after V lost 5 bases and J lost 7 bases. Germline V gene sequence: CDR1 MDHEN, CDR2 SYDVKM. The CDR3 has 15 residues. This chain's CDR3 is CASSPPQRELMEQYF. Written as DNA, the CDR3 is TGTGCCAGCAGTCCCCCTCAGCGGGAGTTAATGGAGCAGTACTTC.

The chain combines TRBV6-1 with TRBJ2-2; no reliable D call. CDR1 is MNHNS, CDR2 SASEGT, per germline. Trimming took off 9 bases at V and 2 bases at J, with 1 base between the two ends. CDR3 length equals 10 residues. CDR3 protein: CASNTGELFF. The CDR3 region has the DNA TGTGCCAGTAACACCGGGGAGCTGTTTTTT.